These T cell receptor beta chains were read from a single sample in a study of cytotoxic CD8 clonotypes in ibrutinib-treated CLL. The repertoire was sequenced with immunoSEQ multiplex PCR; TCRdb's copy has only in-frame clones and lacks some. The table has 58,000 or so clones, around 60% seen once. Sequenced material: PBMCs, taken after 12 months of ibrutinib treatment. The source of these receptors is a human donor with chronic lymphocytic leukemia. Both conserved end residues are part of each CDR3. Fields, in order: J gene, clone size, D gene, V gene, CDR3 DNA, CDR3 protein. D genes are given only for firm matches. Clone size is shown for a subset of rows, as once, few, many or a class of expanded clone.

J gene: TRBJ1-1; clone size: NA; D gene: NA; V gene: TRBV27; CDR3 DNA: TGTGCCAGCAGTTTATCGATAGAGAACAGGGTGACTGAAGCTTTCTTT; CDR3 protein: CASSLSIENRVTEAFF
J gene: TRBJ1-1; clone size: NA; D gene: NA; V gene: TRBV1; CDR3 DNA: TGCACCAGCAGCCCCCGTGGAAAGCTTGAAGCTTTCTTT; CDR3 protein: CTSSPRGKLEAFF
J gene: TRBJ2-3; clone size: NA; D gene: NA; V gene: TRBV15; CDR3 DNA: TGTGCCAACCTGGACTGGCGGGCTAGCACAGATACGCAGTATTTT; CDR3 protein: CANLDWRASTDTQYF
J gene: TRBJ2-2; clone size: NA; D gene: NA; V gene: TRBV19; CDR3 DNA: TGTGCCAGTAGCTCCCCTAGGGCCGGGGAGCTGTTTTTT; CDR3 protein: CASSSPRAGELFF
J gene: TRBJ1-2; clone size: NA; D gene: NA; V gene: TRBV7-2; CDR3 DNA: TGTGCCAGCAGCCAACCCCGACAGTTGTATGGCTACACCTTC; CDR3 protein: CASSQPRQLYGYTF
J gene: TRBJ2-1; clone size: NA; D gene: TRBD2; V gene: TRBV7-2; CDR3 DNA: TGTGCCAGCAGCTTAGCGAGGGGACTAGCGGAATCCTCCTACAATGAGCAGTTCTTC; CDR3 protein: CASSLARGLAESSYNEQFF
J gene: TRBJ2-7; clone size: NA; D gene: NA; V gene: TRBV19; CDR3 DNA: TGTGCCAGTAGTGGGGGGAGCTCCTACGAGCAGTACTTC; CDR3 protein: CASSGGSSYEQYF
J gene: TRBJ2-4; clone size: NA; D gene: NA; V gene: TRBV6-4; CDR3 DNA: TGTGCCAGCAGTGACTCCAGCAGGGGAAACATTCAGTACTTC; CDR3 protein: CASSDSSRGNIQYF
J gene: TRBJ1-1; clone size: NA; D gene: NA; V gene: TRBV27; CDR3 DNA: TGTGCCAGCAGTTTGTCAGGGACCACTGAAGCTTTCTTT; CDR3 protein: CASSLSGTTEAFF
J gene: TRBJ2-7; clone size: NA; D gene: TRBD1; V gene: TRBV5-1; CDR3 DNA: TGCGCCAGCAGCTTAAGCCGACAGGGTGGCGAGCAGTACTTC; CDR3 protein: CASSLSRQGGEQYF
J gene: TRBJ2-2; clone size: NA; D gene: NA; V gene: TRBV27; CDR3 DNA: TGTGCCAGCGGCCTCTGGCGGGAAGCCACCGGGGAGCTGTTTTTT; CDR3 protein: CASGLWREATGELFF
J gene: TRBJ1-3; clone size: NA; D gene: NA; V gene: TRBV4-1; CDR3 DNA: TGCGCCAGCAGCCAAGACCCCCCGTACTCTGGAAACACCATATATTTT; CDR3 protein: CASSQDPPYSGNTIYF
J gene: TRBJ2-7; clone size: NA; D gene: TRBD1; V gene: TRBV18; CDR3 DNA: TGTGCCAGCTCCCCCGGGACAGGGCTCTCCTACGAGCAGTACTTC; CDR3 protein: CASSPGTGLSYEQYF
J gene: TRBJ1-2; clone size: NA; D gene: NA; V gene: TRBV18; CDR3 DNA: TGTGCCAGCTTGGGAGAACAGGGAGACTATGGCTACACCTTC; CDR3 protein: CASLGEQGDYGYTF
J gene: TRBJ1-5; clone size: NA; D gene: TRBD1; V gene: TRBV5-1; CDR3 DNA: TGCGCCAGCAGCTTGTCCGGGACAGTCGATCAGCCCCAGCATTTT; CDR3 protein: CASSLSGTVDQPQHF
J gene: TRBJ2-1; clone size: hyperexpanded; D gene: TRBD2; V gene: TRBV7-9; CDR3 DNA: TGTGCCAGCGCTGACTCACTAGCGGCCCACAATGAGCAGTTCTTC; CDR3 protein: CASADSLAAHNEQFF
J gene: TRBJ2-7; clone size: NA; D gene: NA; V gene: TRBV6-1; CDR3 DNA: TGTGCCAGCGGCCGGGGGCGGATCGAGCAGTACTTC; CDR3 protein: CASGRGRIEQYF
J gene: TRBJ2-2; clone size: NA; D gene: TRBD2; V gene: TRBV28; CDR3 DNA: TGTGCCGTAACAACTAGCGGGAGTCGAGGGGAGCTGTTTTTT; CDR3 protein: CAVTTSGSRGELFF
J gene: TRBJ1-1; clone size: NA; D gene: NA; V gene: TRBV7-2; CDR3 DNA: TGTGCCAGCAGCTTACCGGGGGGGAACACTGAAGCTTTCTTT; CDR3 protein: CASSLPGGNTEAFF
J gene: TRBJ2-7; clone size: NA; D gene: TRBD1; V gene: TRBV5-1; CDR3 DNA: TGCGCCAGCAGCCCGAGGACAGGATTCTTGTACGAGCAGTACTTC; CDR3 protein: CASSPRTGFLYEQYF
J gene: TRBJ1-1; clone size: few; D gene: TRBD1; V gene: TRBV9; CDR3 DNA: TGTGCCAGCAGCGTAGCTACCGGGACAGCGAACACTGAAGCTTTCTTT; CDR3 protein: CASSVATGTANTEAFF
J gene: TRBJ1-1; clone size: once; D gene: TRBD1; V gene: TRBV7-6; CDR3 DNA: TGTGCCAGCAGCTACCTCAGGACAGGGGATTTGAACACTGAAGCTTTCTTT; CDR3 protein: CASSYLRTGDLNTEAFF
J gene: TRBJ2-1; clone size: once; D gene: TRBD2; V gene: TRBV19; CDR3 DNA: TGTGCCAGTAGTACCGGGGGGGCCCCGTTCTTC; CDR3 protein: CASSTGGAPFF
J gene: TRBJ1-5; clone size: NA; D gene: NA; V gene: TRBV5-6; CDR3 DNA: TGTGCCAGCAGCTTGGCGGGTAATCAGCCCCAGCATTTT; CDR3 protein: CASSLAGNQPQHF
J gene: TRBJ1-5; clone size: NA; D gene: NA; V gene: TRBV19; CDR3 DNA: TGTGCCAGTAGTATAGTGTTCACAGGGTATAGCAATCAGCCCCAGCATTTT; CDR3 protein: CASSIVFTGYSNQPQHF
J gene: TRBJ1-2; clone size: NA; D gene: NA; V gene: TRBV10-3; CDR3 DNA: TGTGCCATCAGTGGGAAGGGTGCTAACTATGGCTACACCTTC; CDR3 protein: CAISGKGANYGYTF
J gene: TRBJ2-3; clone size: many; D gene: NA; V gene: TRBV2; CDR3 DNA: TGTGCCAGCAGTGTAGGAGGCGACCCCACAGATACGCAGTATTTT; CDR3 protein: CASSVGGDPTDTQYF
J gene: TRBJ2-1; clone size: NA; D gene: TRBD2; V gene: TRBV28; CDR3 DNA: TGTGCCAGCAGCCCCGGACTAGCGGGAGGGAGGGGCTCCTACAATGAGCAGTTCTTC; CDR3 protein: CASSPGLAGGRGSYNEQFF
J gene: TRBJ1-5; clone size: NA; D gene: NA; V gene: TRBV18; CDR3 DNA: TGTGCCAGCTCACCTACTTATAGCAATCAGCCCCAGCATTTT; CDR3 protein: CASSPTYSNQPQHF
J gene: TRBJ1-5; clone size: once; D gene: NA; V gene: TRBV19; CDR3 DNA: TGTGCCAGTAGTCCACCCGCACGACAGGACGGTCAGCCCCAGCATTTT; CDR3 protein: CASSPPARQDGQPQHF
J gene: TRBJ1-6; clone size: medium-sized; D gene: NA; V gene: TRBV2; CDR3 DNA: TGTGCCAGCGGAGTAACCACGACAGCCCAAAATTCACCCCTCCACTTT; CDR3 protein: CASGVTTTAQNSPLHF
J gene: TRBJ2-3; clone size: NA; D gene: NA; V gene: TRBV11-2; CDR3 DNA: TGTGCCAGCAGCTTAGCAGGGGAAACAGATACGCAGTATTTT; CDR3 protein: CASSLAGETDTQYF
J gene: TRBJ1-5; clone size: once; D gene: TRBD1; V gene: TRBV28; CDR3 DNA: TGTGCCAGCACCTCAACAGGGGGCGCATTGCAGCCCCAGCATTTT; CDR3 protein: CASTSTGGALQPQHF
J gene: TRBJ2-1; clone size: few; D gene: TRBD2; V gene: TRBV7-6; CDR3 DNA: TGTGCCAGCACGCGGACTAGCGGGATTAATGAGCAGTTCTTC; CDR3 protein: CASTRTSGINEQFF
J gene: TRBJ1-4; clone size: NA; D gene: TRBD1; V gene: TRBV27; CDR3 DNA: TGTGCCAGCAGTTTATGGACAGGAAATGAAAAACTGTTTTTT; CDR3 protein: CASSLWTGNEKLFF
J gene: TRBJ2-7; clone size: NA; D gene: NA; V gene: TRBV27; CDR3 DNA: TGTGCCAGCAGTTTAGGCTTTGGGCAGACCTACGAGCAGTACTTC; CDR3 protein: CASSLGFGQTYEQYF
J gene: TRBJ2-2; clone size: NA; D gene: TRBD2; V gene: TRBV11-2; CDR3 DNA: TGTGCCAGCAGCTATTTTCCCCCTGGCGGGGGGAACACCGGGGAGCTGTTTTTT; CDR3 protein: CASSYFPPGGGNTGELFF
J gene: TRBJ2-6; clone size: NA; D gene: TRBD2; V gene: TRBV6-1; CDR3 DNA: TGTGCCAGCAGTGCACGAGTAGGTAGCGGGACTGGGGCCAACGTCCTGACTTTC; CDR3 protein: CASSARVGSGTGANVLTF
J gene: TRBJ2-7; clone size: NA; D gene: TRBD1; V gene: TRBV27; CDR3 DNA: TGTGCCAGCAGTTTATACGGACAGGGGGCTTTCGAGCAGTACTTC; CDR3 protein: CASSLYGQGAFEQYF
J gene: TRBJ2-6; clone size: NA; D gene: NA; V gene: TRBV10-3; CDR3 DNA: TGTGCCATCAGTGAGTCGACACCTGGGGCCAACGTCCTGACTTTC; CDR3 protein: CAISESTPGANVLTF
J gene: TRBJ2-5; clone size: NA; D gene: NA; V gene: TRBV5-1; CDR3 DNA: TGCGCCAGCAGATTCGACAGGTACCAAGAGACCCAGTACTTC; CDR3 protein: CASRFDRYQETQYF